This TCR beta chain was identified in a study of shared clonotypes between healthy human individuals. The CDR3 totals 12 residues. V lost 8 bases to trimming and J lost 3 bases, with 11 bases between them. The V gene's germline CDR1 is MNHEY and CDR2 SMNVEV (reference sequence). Sequencing used immunoSEQ multiplex PCR; TCRdb keeps in-frame clones, though not all of them. The data hold fewer than 130,000 clones, with about 67% observed a single time. Sequences were obtained from memory CD8+ T cells sorted from blood. Sample subset: CD45RO+ cells pooled with CCR7-negative TemRA cells. V and J are TRBV27 and TRBJ2-7; D is possibly TRBD1 or TRBD2 (5 bases each). This TCR derives from a young woman in good health. The CDR3 sequence is CASGGIRYEQYF. The CDR3 bases are TGTGCCAGCGGGGGAATCCGCTACGAGCAGTACTTC.